A selection of T cell receptor beta chains follows, all from one sample in a study of long-term antiretroviral therapy in people with HIV. Only in-frame clones appear in the TCRdb table, and some are missing; sequencing was by immunoSEQ multiplex PCR. The sample contains 20,000 to 25,000 clones, approximately 73% of which appear only once. This specimen consisted of unsorted PBMCs, obtained 0.5 years after starting antiretroviral therapy. All receptors come from a woman between 40 and 50 years old with HIV. Each CDR3 is given with its conserved first and last residue. The D gene is left open where the match is weak. The listing skips clone size in some rows; elsewhere it reads once, few, many or a size class.

>TRBJ2-5|.|TRBV7-2|.
CASSLGWRETQYF
TGTGCCAGCAGCTTAGGTTGGCGGGAGACCCAGTACTTC
>TRBJ1-5|.|TRBV30|.
CAWSVESSNQPQHF
TGTGCCTGGAGTGTAGAGAGTAGCAATCAGCCCCAGCATTTT
>TRBJ2-5|.|TRBV5-6|.
CASSLWDQETQYF
TGTGCCAGCAGCTTGTGGGATCAAGAGACCCAGTACTTC
>TRBJ2-5|TRBD2|TRBV5-1|.
CASSLETSGAGRETQYF
TGCGCCAGCAGCTTGGAAACTAGCGGGGCTGGACGGGAGACCCAGTACTTC
>TRBJ1-2|.|TRBV28|few
CASSFMGDLSNYGYTF
TGTGCCAGCAGTTTTATGGGGGACCTCTCTAACTATGGCTACACCTTC
>TRBJ1-3|.|TRBV7-9|.
CASRTERNTIYF
TGTGCCAGCAGGACAGAGAGAAACACCATATATTTT
>TRBJ2-3|TRBD2|TRBV7-3|.
CASSYVAGGPPDTQYF
TGTGCCAGCAGCTACGTAGCGGGGGGGCCCCCCGATACGCAGTATTTT
>TRBJ2-3|.|TRBV6-5|.
CASTPVRDSPRQYF
TGTGCCAGCACCCCGGTCCGGGACTCCCCTAGGCAGTATTTT
>TRBJ2-7|.|TRBV5-1|.
CASSPGRGYEQYF
TGCGCCAGCAGCCCCGGCAGGGGTTACGAGCAGTACTTC
>TRBJ1-2|.|TRBV7-4|.
CASSYSPRGKAFYGYTF
TGTGCCAGCAGCTATTCCCCTCGCGGTAAGGCGTTCTATGGCTACACCTTC
>TRBJ1-6|TRBD1|TRBV6-4|few
CASSGGSGGNSPLHF
TGTGCCAGCAGTGGGGGGTCAGGGGGAAATTCACCCCTCCACTTT
>TRBJ2-5|.|TRBV6-1|.
CASRVTGEGETQYF
TGTGCCAGCAGGGTAACAGGGGAGGGAGAGACCCAGTACTTC
>TRBJ2-7|TRBD1|TRBV20-1|.
CSADRDEQYF
TGCAGTGCAGACAGGGACGAGCAGTACTTC
>TRBJ1-4|TRBD1|TRBV30|.
CARPGQVNEKLFF
TGTGCCCGGCCGGGACAGGTAAATGAAAAACTGTTTTTT
>TRBJ2-3|TRBD2|TRBV15|.
CATSAGTSGADTQYF
TGTGCCACCAGCGCCGGGACTAGCGGGGCAGATACGCAGTATTTT
>TRBJ2-5|.|TRBV7-2|.
CASSSWGSSGETQYF
TGTGCCAGCAGCTCCTGGGGGTCTTCAGGAGAGACCCAGTACTTC
>TRBJ1-4|TRBD1|TRBV5-1|once
CASSSGQTNEKLFF
TGCGCCAGCAGCTCGGGACAGACTAATGAAAAACTGTTTTTT
>TRBJ2-2|TRBD2|TRBV7-8|once
CASSLGGGRTGELFF
TGTGCCAGCAGCTTAGGCGGGGGGAGAACCGGGGAGCTGTTTTTT
>TRBJ2-6|.|TRBV19|.
CASSWGVSGANVLTF
TGTGCCAGTAGTTGGGGGGTCTCTGGGGCCAACGTCCTGACTTTC
>TRBJ1-6|.|TRBV11-3|.
CASSPVSEYNSPLHF
TGTGCCAGCAGCCCAGTGTCGGAGTATAATTCACCCCTCCACTTT
>TRBJ1-4|.|TRBV30|once
CAWSVQGEKLFF
TGTGCCTGGAGTGTACAGGGTGAAAAACTGTTTTTT
>TRBJ2-7|TRBD2|TRBV29-1|few
CSVEGRGSSYEQYF
TGCAGCGTTGAGGGGCGGGGGTCCTCCTACGAGCAGTACTTC
>TRBJ2-1|TRBD1|TRBV13|.
CASSTRDSPYNEQFF
TGTGCCAGCAGTACCCGGGACAGTCCTTACAATGAGCAGTTCTTC
>TRBJ1-2|.|TRBV5-4|.
CASSLGLRNYGYTF
TGTGCCAGCAGCTTGGGACTCAGAAACTATGGCTACACCTTC
>TRBJ2-3|TRBD1|TRBV18|.
CASSTGQASTDTQYF
TGTGCCAGCTCAACCGGACAGGCCAGCACAGATACGCAGTATTTT
>TRBJ1-5|TRBD1|TRBV19|.
CASRPGQGDWSNQPQHF
TGTGCCAGTAGACCGGGACAGGGGGATTGGAGCAATCAGCCCCAGCATTTT
>TRBJ2-4|.|TRBV6-5|.
CASTSGLGNIQYF
TGTGCCAGCACCTCCGGACTGGGCAACATTCAGTACTTC
>TRBJ1-6|TRBD1|TRBV30|.
CAGVSGGSPLHF
TGTGCCGGGGTCTCAGGGGGTTCACCCCTCCACTTT
>TRBJ1-5|.|TRBV12-5|.
CASALTAGQPQHF
TGTGCTAGTGCCCTGACCGCCGGGCAGCCCCAGCATTTT
>TRBJ1-1|TRBD1|TRBV19|.
CASLDRANTEAFF
TGTGCCAGTCTGGACAGGGCAAACACTGAAGCTTTCTTT
>TRBJ1-6|.|TRBV4-3|once
CASSQGAEGSPLHF
TGCGCCAGCAGCCAGGGGGCCGAGGGTTCACCCCTCCACTTT
>TRBJ2-7|.|TRBV7-2|.
CASSAGQNYGSEQYF
TGTGCCAGCAGCGCAGGGCAAAACTACGGGTCCGAGCAGTACTTC
>TRBJ2-3|TRBD1|TRBV7-2|.
CASSPAGGRTDTQYF
TGTGCCAGCAGCCCCGCAGGGGGCAGGACAGATACGCAGTATTTT
>TRBJ1-2|.|TRBV5-4|.
CASSSYTGNSYGYTF
TGTGCCAGCAGTTCATATACCGGGAACAGCTATGGCTACACCTTC
>TRBJ1-1|TRBD1|TRBV28|.
CASFAEQGPPEAFF
TGTGCCAGTTTCGCCGAACAGGGGCCCCCTGAAGCTTTCTTT
>TRBJ1-1|.|TRBV29-1|.
CSVYPVNRMMNTEAFF
TGCAGCGTTTATCCCGTGAACAGGATGATGAACACTGAAGCTTTCTTT
>TRBJ1-4|.|TRBV9|.
CASSVDSGSEKLFF
TGTGCCAGCAGCGTGGACTCCGGCAGTGAAAAACTGTTTTTT
>TRBJ2-5|.|TRBV27|.
CASSFLASAQETQYF
TGTGCCAGCAGTTTTCTAGCTTCGGCACAAGAGACCCAGTACTTC
>TRBJ2-4|TRBD2|TRBV6-1|.
CASSELAGVGNIQYF
TGTGCCAGCAGTGAACTAGCGGGGGTGGGAAACATTCAGTACTTC
>TRBJ1-4|.|TRBV5-1|.
CASSLTGATNEKLFF
TGCGCCAGCAGCTTAACAGGAGCAACTAATGAAAAACTGTTTTTT
>TRBJ2-1|.|TRBV7-2|.
CASSLGFAGPYNEQFF
TGTGCCAGCAGCTTAGGATTTGCGGGGCCCTACAATGAGCAGTTCTTC
>TRBJ2-1|TRBD2|TRBV4-3|.
CASSHDSGGDPNEQFF
TGCGCCAGCAGCCACGATAGCGGGGGGGACCCGAATGAGCAGTTCTTC
>TRBJ2-7|TRBD1|TRBV4-3|.
CASSRLGTGAYEQYF
TGCGCCAGCAGCCGCCTAGGAACAGGGGCTTACGAGCAGTACTTC
>TRBJ1-2|.|TRBV6-1|once
CASSEAMWSVNYGYTF
TGTGCCAGCAGTGAAGCGATGTGGAGTGTGAACTATGGCTACACCTTC
>TRBJ1-4|.|TRBV15|.
CATSSGRNYATNEKLFF
TGTGCCACCAGCTCTGGGAGGAATTATGCAACTAATGAAAAACTGTTTTTT
>TRBJ1-1|TRBD1|TRBV6-6|.
CASSYSIGTGDRAFF
TGTGCCAGCAGTTACTCGATTGGGACAGGGGATAGGGCTTTCTTT
>TRBJ1-1|.|TRBV15|.
CATSYRRDTEAFF
TGTGCCACCAGTTATCGGAGGGACACTGAAGCTTTCTTT
>TRBJ2-1|.|TRBV5-4|.
CASSSPAGSNEQFF
TGTGCCAGCAGCTCCCCGGCAGGCTCTAATGAGCAGTTCTTC
>TRBJ1-1|.|TRBV7-9|.
CASGGATTEAFF
TGTGCCAGCGGGGGGGCGACCACTGAAGCTTTCTTT
>TRBJ2-5|.|TRBV4-1|.
CASSLRGETQYF
TGCGCCAGCAGCCTTAGGGGGGAGACCCAGTACTTC
>TRBJ2-7|TRBD2|TRBV5-4|few
CASSFRVAGYLYEQYF
TGTGCCAGCAGCTTCAGAGTAGCGGGGTATTTGTACGAGCAGTACTTC
>TRBJ2-2|.|TRBV7-6|few
CASSLDFTGELFF
TGTGCCAGCAGCTTAGACTTCACCGGGGAGCTGTTTTTT